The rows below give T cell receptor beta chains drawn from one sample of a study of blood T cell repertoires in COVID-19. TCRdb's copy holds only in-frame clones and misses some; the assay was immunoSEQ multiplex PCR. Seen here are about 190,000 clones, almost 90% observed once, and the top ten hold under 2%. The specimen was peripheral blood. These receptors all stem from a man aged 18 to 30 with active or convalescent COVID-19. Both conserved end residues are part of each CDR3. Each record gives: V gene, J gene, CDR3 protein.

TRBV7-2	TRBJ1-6	CASSSQQGTNSPLHF
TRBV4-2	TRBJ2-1	CASSQEPREVDNEQFF
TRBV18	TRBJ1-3	CASSLQQGESGNTIYF
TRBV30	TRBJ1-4	CAWVDRDNEKLFF
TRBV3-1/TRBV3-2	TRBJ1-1	CASSPLGQGNTEAFF
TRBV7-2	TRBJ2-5	CASSRLSGHETQYF
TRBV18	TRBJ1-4	CASSPGQGALEKLFF
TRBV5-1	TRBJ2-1	CASSLVGVFSYNEQFF
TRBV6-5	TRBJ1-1	CASSYETGSTEAFF
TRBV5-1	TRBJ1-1	CASRTANTEAFF
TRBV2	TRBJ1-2	CASTKPGTGGLGYTF
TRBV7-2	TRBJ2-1	CASSFSGAYNEQFF
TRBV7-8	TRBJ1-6	CASTRQGLGADNSPLHF
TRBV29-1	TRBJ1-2	CSVILGSGSGYGYTF
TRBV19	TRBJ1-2	CASSMSPIDGYTF
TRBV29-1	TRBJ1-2	CSARTGQGYTF
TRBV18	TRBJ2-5	CASSPVTGDYQTQYF